What follows are 22 T cell receptor beta chains derived from one specimen sequenced in a study of blood T cell repertoires in COVID-19. Method: immunoSEQ multiplex PCR; TCRdb's copy keeps in-frame clones and lacks some. Here the sample spans nearly 55,000 clones, around 78% being singletons. Sequences were obtained from peripheral blood. The source of these receptors is a human donor with active or convalescent COVID-19. The donor label of this sample is uncertain.

This chain connects TRBV5-5 to TRBJ1-1, with a weak D call TRBD1 (6 bases). CDR1 SGHKS and CDR2 YYEKEE come from the germline V gene (reference sequence). V was trimmed by 7 bases and J by 1 base, leaving 14 bases between them. The CDR3 loop spans 14 amino acids. In nucleotides, the CDR3 is TGTGCCAGCGAAAAGGGGGTGGCGAACACTGAAGCTTTCTTT. It encodes CASEKGVANTEAFF. Variable domain in full (rest from reference TRBV5-5 and TRBJ1-1): DAGVTQSPTHLIKTRGQQVTLRCSPISGHKSVSWYQQVLGQGPQFIFQYYEKEERGRGNFPDRFSARQFPNYSSELNVNALLLGDSALYLCASEKGVANTEAFFGQGTRLTVV.

The chain employs TRBV21-1 and TRBJ2-5; TRBD2 was called by the table and not checked on the DNA. TRBV21-1 is tagged as a pseudogene. CDR3 length equals 16 residues. CDR3 sequence: CASSKPTSGKEETQYF. For the CDR3, the DNA is TGTGCCAGCAGCAAACCGACTAGCGGGAAGGAAGAGACCCAGTACTTC.

This chain joins TRBV18 and TRBJ1-2; 7 nucleotides line up with TRBD1. CDR1 is KGHSH, CDR2 LQKENI, per germline. Trimming removed 5 bases from V and 9 bases from J; junction bases left unmatched: 9. This CDR3 is 13 amino acids long. CDR3 in amino acids: CASSRDREASYTF. DNA for the CDR3: TGTGCCAGCTCAAGAGACAGGGAGGCTAGCTACACCTTC. Complete variable domain (other parts from reference TRBV18 and TRBJ1-2): NAGVMQNPRHLVRRRGQEARLRCSPMKGHSHVYWYRQLPEEGLKFMVYLQKENIIDESGMPKERFSAEFPKEGPSILRIQQVVRGDSAAYFCASSRDREASYTFGSGTRLTVV.

The rearrangement links TRBV2 to TRBJ1-6; D unresolved. The CDR3 has 14 residues. CDR1 and CDR2 (germline): SNHLY, FYNNEI. With 10 bases removed from V and 0 bases from J, the gap between germline ends came to 10 bases. The DNA of the CDR3 is TGTGCCACCCTAGCCAACTCCTATAATTCACCCCTCCACTTT. Translated, it gives CATLANSYNSPLHF.

The chain couples TRBV19 to TRBJ2-7; 9 bases fit TRBD1. In germline, CDR1 is LNHDA, CDR2 SQIVND (reference sequence). The CDR3 is 16 amino acids. V shed 4 bases, J shed 3 bases, and the junction held 10 bases outside the gene matches. CDR3 amino acids: CASSSLLTGGGYEQYF. The CDR3 DNA follows: TGTGCCAGTAGTAGCCTCCTCACAGGGGGCGGCTACGAGCAGTACTTC. Supplemented by reference TRBV19 and TRBJ2-7, the full variable domain reads DGGITQSPKYLFRKEGQNVTLSCEQNLNHDAMYWYRQDPGQGLRLIYYSQIVNDFQKGDIAEGYSVSREKKESFPLTVTSAQKNPTAFYLCASSSLLTGGGYEQYFGPGTRLTVT.

This chain links TRBV30 with TRBJ2-3, with TRBD2 identical over 13 bases. The CDR3 is 16 amino acids. Germline CDR1 and CDR2: GTSNPN and SVGIG (reference sequence). J was trimmed by 3 bases and V by 5 bases; bases with no gene match: 8. The CDR3 region has the DNA TGTGCCTGGGACAGGGGACTAGCGGGAAAGACAGATACGCAGTATTTT. Translation gives CAWDRGLAGKTDTQYF. The full variable domain, with the rest looked up from reference TRBV30 and TRBJ2-3, is SQTIHQWPATLVQPVGSPLSLECTVEGTSNPNLYWYRQAAGRGLQLLFYSVGIGQISSEVPQNLSASRPQDRQFILSSKKLLLSDSGFYLCAWDRGLAGKTDTQYFGPGTRLTVL.

The chain recombines TRBV18 with TRBJ2-2, with 7 bases matching TRBD1. Germline V lookup: CDR1 KGHSH, CDR2 LQKENI. The V gene end was trimmed by 4 bases and the J gene end by 4 bases; junction bases not matched to a gene: 3. CDR3 length: 14 amino acids. The CDR3 DNA reads TGTGCCAGCTCACAACAGGGGACCACCGGGGAGCTGTTTTTT. It translates to CASSQQGTTGELFF.

V usage is TRBV7-3 and J usage is TRBJ2-5; D ambiguous. The germline V and J ends were trimmed by 3 bases and 2 bases, with 4 bases remaining between them. The germline gives CDR1 SGHTA, CDR2 FQGTGA. CDR3 length: 12 residues. In DNA form, the CDR3 reads TGTGCCAGCAGCTTTAGTCAAGAGACCCAGTACTTC. It encodes CASSFSQETQYF.

This chain connects TRBV12-5 to TRBJ1-1; D is uncertain. This CDR3 region has 14 residues. CDR1 is LGHNT, CDR2 FRNRAP, per germline. V lost 3 bases and J lost 0, with 8 bases in between. The CDR3 sequence: CASGFGRMNTEAFF. The DNA for the CDR3 is TGTGCTAGTGGTTTCGGCAGGATGAACACTGAAGCTTTCTTT.

J is TRBJ2-1 and V is TRBV28, with a tentative D call TRBD2 (6 bases). The CDR3 is 16 residues long. Germline assignment: CDR1 MDHEN and CDR2 SYDVKM. Trimming removed 8 bases from V and 3 bases from J, with 20 bases in between. CDR3 in DNA: TGTGCCAGCTCGGATTTCGGCGGGGACCACTACAATGAGCAGTTCTTC. It encodes CASSDFGGDHYNEQFF.

J is TRBJ2-3 and V is TRBV6-1; tentatively, D is TRBD1 (5 bases). The CDR3 totals 18 residues. Deletions cut 2 bases from V and 0 bases from J, with 18 bases between. The V gene's germline CDR1 is MNHNS and CDR2 SASEGT. Here the CDR3 reads CASSERGRAPLSTDTQYF. The CDR3 DNA reads TGTGCCAGCAGTGAAAGGGGCAGGGCCCCTCTCAGCACAGATACGCAGTATTTT.

The CDR3 bases are TGTGCCAGCAGCGGTCCGACTAGAGAGGGGAATGAGCAGTTCTTC. This gives the protein CASSGPTREGNEQFF. The chain recombines TRBV9 with TRBJ2-1; a possible D gene is TRBD2 (6 bases). Germline-derived CDR1 and CDR2 are SGDLS and YYNGEE. Between the trimmed V and J ends, which lost 3 bases and 7 bases, there was a span of 17 bases. The CDR3 runs to 15 residues. The entire variable domain, with the rest obtained from reference TRBV9 and TRBJ2-1, is as follows: DSGVTQTPKHLITATGQRVTLRCSPRSGDLSVYWYQQSLDQGLQFLIQYYNGEERAKGNILERFSAQQFPDLHSELNLSSLELGDSALYFCASSGPTREGNEQFFGPGTRLTVL.

With regard to this clone: The germline gene is not matched at one end of the junction; a read error may be the cause. The V gene is TRBV7-9, the J gene TRBJ1-2; TRBD1 might be the D (6 bases). This CDR3 is 11 amino acids long. Germline V gene lookup returns CDR1 SEHNR and CDR2 FQNEAQ (reference sequence). CDR3 sequence: CASSLGLGQNF. In nucleotides, the CDR3 is TGTGCCAGCAGCTTAGGTTTGGGACAAAACTTC.

V is TRBV19 and J is TRBJ2-7, with a possible D match to TRBD1 (5 bases). This CDR3 is 15 amino acids long. Trimming removed 1 base at V and 6 bases at J, with 16 bases between. The germline CDR1 and CDR2 sequences are LNHDA and SQIVND (reference sequence). The CDR3 DNA reads as TGTGCCAGTAGTATAGCGGACACCAGGTCAGCCGAGCAGTACTTC. It is translated as CASSIADTRSAEQYF.

This clone showed up many times. The chain is built from TRBV11-3 and TRBJ2-1, with TRBD2 identical over 7 bases. Germline CDR1 and CDR2: SGHNT and YENEEA. J lost 8 bases, V lost 1 base, and 8 bases had no gene match. The CDR3 extends over 15 amino acids. The CDR3 DNA is TGTGCCAGCAGCTTAGGAGTCCAGGGAGGGTATGAGCAGTTCTTC. Translation gives CASSLGVQGGYEQFF.

This clone has a single count. V is TRBV5-4 and J is TRBJ2-5, with D tentatively TRBD2 (6 bases). The CDR3 consists of 14 residues. The V end was cut by 4 bases, the J end by 1 base, with 11 bases between. CDR1 is SGHNT, CDR2 YYREEE, per germline (reference sequence). Here the CDR3 reads CASSQTGGQETQYF. CDR3 bases: TGTGCCAGCAGCCAAACCGGGGGCCAAGAGACCCAGTACTTC.

The chain is built from TRBV7-8 and TRBJ2-2; D perhaps matches TRBD2 (5 bases). The CDR3 sequence is 17 residues long. The germline V gene has CDR1 SGHVS and CDR2 FQNEAQ. V lost 5 bases and J lost 8, with 24 bases in between. CDR3 nucleotide sequence: TGTGCCAGCAGCCCCTCCCCCCCAGGACTGGGTTGGGGGGAGCTGTTTTTT. It specifies CASSPSPPGLGWGELFF.

The chain couples TRBV6-1 to TRBJ2-2, with 8 bases that match TRBD2. The CDR3 extends over 15 amino acids. Looked up from germline, CDR1 is MNHNS and CDR2 is SASEGT. The ends lost 2 bases at V and 1 base at J; junction bases unmatched: 0. The CDR3 protein is CASSELAGNTGELFF. The CDR3 DNA follows: TGTGCCAGCAGTGAACTAGCGGGGAACACCGGGGAGCTGTTTTTT.

The chain joins TRBV5-6 to TRBJ1-3; D unresolved. This CDR3 region has 17 residues. Germline V gives CDR1 SGHDT, CDR2 YYEEEE. V was clipped by 4 bases and J by 0 bases, with 17 bases between them. The CDR3 here is CASSRPVGLSSGNTIYF. CDR3 DNA sequence: TGTGCCAGCAGCCGCCCGGTTGGGCTCTCCTCTGGAAACACCATATATTTT.

This sequence joins TRBV12-2 and TRBJ2-1; whether TRBD2, the table's D call, matches the DNA was not checked. TRBV12-2 is recorded as a pseudogene. The CDR3 extends over 16 amino acids. The DNA of the CDR3 is TGTGCAAGTCGCTTAGCGGCGTCGGCTGGAGACAATGAGCAGTTCTTC. It is translated as CASRLAASAGDNEQFF.

The chain links TRBV10-3 to TRBJ2-7, with 11 bases that match TRBD2. CDR1 and CDR2 from the germline V gene are ENHRY and SYGVKD. After removal of 10 bases from V and 5 bases from J, the junction contained 7 bases not matched to a gene. This CDR3 has 13 amino acids. Written as DNA, the CDR3 is TGTGCCACTTTAGCGGGGGGGAGTAACGAGCAGTACTTC. Encoded protein: CATLAGGSNEQYF.

This clone was seen just once. The chain carries TRBV11-3 and TRBJ2-7; 13 positions agree with TRBD2. This CDR3 region has 18 residues. Trimming removed 5 bases from V and 4 bases from J; junction bases left unmatched: 14. The germline V gene encodes CDR1 SGHNT and CDR2 YENEEA. The CDR3 reads CASSQQGFRLAGGYEQYF. Here the CDR3 DNA reads TGTGCCAGCAGCCAACAAGGGTTTCGACTAGCGGGAGGATACGAGCAGTACTTC.